These 24 T cell receptor beta chains were all obtained from the same sample, sequenced in a study of T cell responses to AZD1222 COVID-19 vaccine. Libraries were prepared by immunoSEQ multiplex PCR; TCRdb keeps only in-frame clonotypes and omits some of them. The repertoire includes approximately 140,000 clones, roughly 91% of them detected once, and about 2.1% sits in the top ten. The source material was peripheral blood, sampled on day 0 of AZD1222 vaccination. The receptor source for this set is an adult in good health.

The chain has TRBV15 and TRBJ1-2, with TRBD1 matching over 10 bases. The J segment lost 8 bases and the V segment lost 0 bases, leaving 3 bases of the junction unmatched. Germline V gene data show CDR1 as LNHNV and CDR2 as YYDKDF (reference sequence). This CDR3 contains 14 residues. CDR3 residues: CATSRDRDRGGYTF. The CDR3 nucleotides read TGTGCCACCAGCAGAGACCGGGACAGGGGCGGCTACACCTTC. The full variable domain, with the rest looked up from reference TRBV15 and TRBJ1-2, is DAMVIQNPRYQVTQFGKPVTLSCSQTLNHNVMYWYQQKSSQAPKLLFHYYDKDFNNEADTPDNFQSRRPNTSFCFLDIRSPGLGDTAMYLCATSRDRDRGGYTFGSGTRLTVV.

The rearrangement uses TRBV3-1 (or the pseudogene TRBV3-2) and TRBJ1-3; tentative D call: TRBD1 (6 bases). V was shortened by 0 bases and J by 2 bases, with 11 bases between the two germline ends. CDR1 and CDR2 from the germline V gene are LGHDT and YNNKEL (reference sequence). This CDR3 spans 16 amino acids. The CDR3 region is CASSQDPGTPGNTIYF. CDR3 DNA: TGTGCCAGCAGCCAAGATCCAGGGACACCTGGAAACACCATATATTTT.

This rearrangement joins TRBV7-2 to TRBJ2-1; D not certain. The germline gives CDR1 SGHTA, CDR2 FQGNSA. CDR3 length: 13 amino acids. The V gene lost 5 bases and the J gene lost 7 bases, with 12 bases spanning the gap. The CDR3 spells CASSTRPENEQFF. CDR3 bases: TGTGCCAGCAGCACCCGGCCCGAGAATGAGCAGTTCTTC. Together with reference TRBV7-2 and TRBJ2-1, the CDR3 gives the full variable domain: GAGVSQSPSNKVTEKGKDVELRCDPISGHTALYWYRQSLGQGLEFLIYFQGNSAPDKSGLPSDRFSAERTGGSVSTLTIQRTQQEDSAVYLCASSTRPENEQFFGPGTRLTVL.

The chain employs TRBV7-5 and TRBJ1-1; the D call of TRBD1 is as the table states it, not checked on the DNA. TRBV7-5 is classified as a pseudogene. This CDR3 comprises 13 residues. CDR3 region: CARSLGAGLKAFF. The CDR3, as DNA: TGTGCCAGAAGCTTAGGGGCAGGCCTTAAAGCTTTCTTT.

The rearrangement links TRBV29-1 to TRBJ1-4; the D is unclear. The CDR3 spans 13 residues. Trimming took 5 bases from V and 3 from J, leaving 10 bases between them. The germline V gene encodes CDR1 SQVTM and CDR2 ANQGSEA. CDR3 sequence (DNA): TGCAGCGTTCTCTGGCAGGCTAATGAAAAACTGTTTTTT. Protein product: CSVLWQANEKLFF.

J is TRBJ1-6 and V is TRBV6-6; a possible D gene is TRBD1 (5 bases). The length of the CDR3 is 14 residues. CDR1 and CDR2 from the germline V gene are MNHNY and SVGAGI (reference sequence). V lost 2 bases, J lost 7 bases, and 9 bases lay in between. As DNA, the CDR3 is TGTGCCAGCAGTTACACCTGGGGCAATTCACCCCTCCACTTT. It translates to CASSYTWGNSPLHF.

The CDR3 here is CASTREINYGYTF. The CDR3 region has the DNA TGTGCCAGCACCAGGGAAATTAACTATGGCTACACCTTC. This chain uses TRBV2 with TRBJ1-2; D is perhaps TRBD1 (5 bases). V was trimmed by 7 bases and J by 1 base, leaving 10 bases between them. The CDR3 spans 13 residues. From germline, CDR1 is SNHLY and CDR2 FYNNEI.

The chain links TRBV30 to TRBJ2-2; D is uncertain. Trimming removed 0 bases at V and 6 bases at J, with 5 bases between. The CDR3 length is 12 residues. CDR1 and CDR2 (germline): GTSNPN, SVGIG (reference sequence). The CDR3 loop is CAWSVNAGELFF. The DNA for the CDR3 is TGTGCCTGGAGTGTTAATGCCGGGGAGCTGTTTTTT.

The V call is TRBV27, the J call TRBJ1-2; TRBD1 matches 9 bases. Trimming at V came to 6 bases and at J to 4 bases, leaving 6 bases not matched to a gene. In germline, CDR1 is MNHEY, CDR2 SMNVEV (reference sequence). The CDR3 covers 14 residues. The CDR3 DNA sequence: TGTGCCAGCAGCCGGGACAGGGCTGGCTATGGCTACACCTTC. This codes for CASSRDRAGYGYTF.

This chain uses TRBV6-5 with TRBJ1-1; 8 bases match TRBD1. V lost 2 bases, J lost 3 bases, and 5 bases stayed unmatched. The CDR3 contains 15 residues. Germline assignment: CDR1 MNHEY and CDR2 SVGAGI. CDR3 amino acids: CASSYASGGYTEAFF. CDR3 nucleotides: TGTGCCAGCAGTTACGCCTCAGGGGGCTACACTGAAGCTTTCTTT.

The chain employs TRBV14 and TRBJ1-1; 8 nucleotides match TRBD1. With V trimmed by 6 bases and J by 4 bases, 10 bases remained unmatched. The CDR3 consists of 15 residues. Germline CDR1 SGHDN, CDR2 FVKESK. As DNA, the CDR3 is TGTGCCAGCAGAAGTCAGACAGGGGTCGGCACTGAAGCTTTCTTT. It specifies CASRSQTGVGTEAFF.

The chain combines TRBV6-2 or TRBV6-3 with TRBJ2-1, with 11 bases that match TRBD2. V shed 4 bases and J 0 bases; nucleotides not matched to a gene: 17. The length of the CDR3 is 21 residues. From germline, CDR1 is MNHEY and CDR2 SVGEGT. The CDR3: CASSSTEPLAGVSSSYNEQFF. CDR3 DNA: TGTGCCAGCAGTTCTACGGAACCACTAGCGGGGGTATCAAGCTCCTACAATGAGCAGTTCTTC.

The rearrangement uses TRBV6-5 and TRBJ1-2; 7 positions match TRBD1. Germline lookup yields CDR1 MNHEY and CDR2 SVGAGI. Germline trimming cut 10 bases from V and 4 bases from J; bases unmatched to any gene: 12. The length of the CDR3 is 14 residues. The CDR3 DNA follows: TGTGCCACCCTATACAGGGGTGAGATCTATGGCTACACCTTC. Encoded protein: CATLYRGEIYGYTF.

The chain is built from TRBV9 and TRBJ1-5; D perhaps matches TRBD1 (5 bases). Per germline, CDR1 SGDLS and CDR2 YYNGEE. Trimming removed 0 bases at V and 6 bases at J, with 7 bases between. The CDR3 runs 13 residues. The CDR3 protein is CASSVGGTQPQHF. The CDR3 DNA is TGTGCCAGCAGCGTAGGGGGGACTCAGCCCCAGCATTTT.

The CDR3 DNA follows: TGCGCCAGCAGTGAGTCAGGGGGCGCGCGGGCTTTCTTT. Translation: CASSESGGARAFF. The chain has TRBV10-2 and TRBJ1-1, with 7 positions matching TRBD1. Germline V gene data show CDR1 as WSHSY and CDR2 as SAAADI. The CDR3 totals 13 residues. Unmatched junction bases numbered 6, after V lost 0 bases and J lost 11 bases.

This chain links TRBV9 with TRBJ2-3; D is undetermined. The CDR3 sequence is 17 residues long. V was shortened by 4 bases and J by 1 base, with 19 bases between the two germline ends. CDR1 is SGDLS, CDR2 YYNGEE, per germline. The CDR3: CASSTTEAPLGTDTQYF. The CDR3 region has the DNA TGTGCCAGCAGCACCACGGAAGCCCCGCTCGGCACAGATACGCAGTATTTT.

The V and J genes are TRBV11-1 and TRBJ1-2, with TRBD1 matching over 9 bases. The length of the CDR3 is 13 residues. Looked up from germline, CDR1 is SGHAT and CDR2 is FQDESV (reference sequence). Trimming cost V 6 bases and J 7 bases; bases outside gene matches: 6. Here the CDR3 reads CASSLTGGPGYTF. In DNA form, the CDR3 reads TGTGCCAGCAGTTTAACAGGGGGCCCTGGCTACACCTTC.

This chain joins TRBV27 and TRBJ2-2, with a possible D match to TRBD2 (6 bases). The CDR3 is 16 amino acids. The germline V gene has CDR1 MNHEY and CDR2 SMNVEV (reference sequence). The V end lost 10 bases, the J end lost 8 bases, and 26 bases lay between the germline ends. The CDR3 here is CANNLGLQPDRGELFF. CDR3 bases: TGTGCCAATAACTTGGGACTCCAGCCGGATAGAGGGGAGCTGTTTTTT.

The rearrangement uses TRBV5-4 and TRBJ2-7; D is unclear. V was cut by 1 base and J by 5 bases, with 4 bases left in between. The V gene's germline CDR1 is SGHNT and CDR2 YYREEE (reference sequence). CDR3 length: 11 residues. This chain's CDR3 is CASSLMHEQYF. In DNA, the CDR3 is TGTGCCAGCAGCTTGATGCACGAGCAGTACTTC.

This chain connects TRBV18 to TRBJ2-2; D may be TRBD2 (6 bases). This CDR3 spans 14 amino acids. Germline-derived CDR1 and CDR2 are KGHSH and LQKENI. Trimming stripped 2 bases from V and 2 bases from J, with 6 bases between. The CDR3 sequence: CASSPGLNTGELFF. CDR3 DNA sequence: TGTGCCAGCTCACCAGGACTAAACACCGGGGAGCTGTTTTTT.

This clone was picked up one time. The chain carries TRBV7-2 and TRBJ1-2; no definite D call. The germline V and J ends were trimmed by 1 base and 5 bases, with 14 bases remaining between them. The CDR3 consists of 15 residues. Germline V CDR1 and CDR2: SGHTA, FQGNSA. The CDR3 loop reads CASSLDIKPLYGYTF. The CDR3 DNA is TGTGCCAGCAGCTTAGACATAAAACCCCTTTATGGCTACACCTTC.

The rearrangement uses TRBV9 and TRBJ1-4; possibly TRBD1 for D (5 bases). The CDR3 covers 14 residues. The germline CDR1 and CDR2 sequences are SGDLS and YYNGEE. V was trimmed by 7 bases and J by 3 bases, leaving 13 bases between them. This CDR3 reads CASSGGRSNEKLFF. CDR3 DNA: TGTGCCAGCTCGGGGGGGAGATCTAATGAAAAACTGTTTTTT.

The chain links TRBV6-6 to TRBJ1-1; D is uncertain. CDR1 and CDR2 (germline): MNHNY, SVGAGI (reference sequence). There are 14 residues in the CDR3. V was cut by 6 bases and J by 2 bases, with 13 bases left in between. The CDR3 DNA reads as TGTGCCAGCAGCAGTGGAGGGTTAAACACTGAAGCTTTCTTT. It codes for CASSSGGLNTEAFF.

The chain has TRBV6-5 and TRBJ2-3, with D possibly being TRBD1 or TRBD2 (5 bases each). CDR1 and CDR2 from the germline V gene are MNHEY and SVGAGI. Trimming stripped 2 bases from V and 0 bases from J, with 9 bases between. The CDR3 spans 15 residues. The CDR3 spells CASSYGGPSTDTQYF. In nucleotides, the CDR3 is TGTGCCAGCAGTTACGGGGGACCTAGCACAGATACGCAGTATTTT.